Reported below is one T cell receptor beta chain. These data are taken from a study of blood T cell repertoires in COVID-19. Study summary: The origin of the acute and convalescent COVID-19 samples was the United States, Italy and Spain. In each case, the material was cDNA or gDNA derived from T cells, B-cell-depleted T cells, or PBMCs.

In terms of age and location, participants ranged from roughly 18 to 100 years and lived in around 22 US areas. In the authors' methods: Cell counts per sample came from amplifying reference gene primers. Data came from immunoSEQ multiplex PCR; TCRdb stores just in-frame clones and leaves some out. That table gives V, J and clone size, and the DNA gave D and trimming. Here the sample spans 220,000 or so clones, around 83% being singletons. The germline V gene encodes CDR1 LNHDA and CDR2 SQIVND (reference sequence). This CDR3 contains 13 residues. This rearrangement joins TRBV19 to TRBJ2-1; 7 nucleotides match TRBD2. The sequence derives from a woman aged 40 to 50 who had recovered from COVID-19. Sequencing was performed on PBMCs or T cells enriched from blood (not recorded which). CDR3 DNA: TGTACCCGAGCGGGAACCGCCTACAATGAGCAGTTCTTC. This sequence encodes CTRAGTAYNEQFF.